The 8 T cell receptor beta chains given below trace back to one sample, sequenced in a study of cytomegalovirus exposure and HLA in healthy donors. Primers for the PCR totalled 60 Vbeta and 13 Jbeta. Assay used: immunoSEQ multiplex PCR; TCRdb lists only in-frame clones, some missing. Seen here are roughly 130,000 clones, around 80% observed once, and the top ten hold roughly 5.7%. Sequenced material: PBMCs. The receptors shown here come from a man aged 25-45 years in good health and CMV-seronegative.

V gene TRBV27 combines with J gene TRBJ2-1; 7 bases line up with TRBD2. The CDR3 contains 16 residues. Germline CDR1 is MNHEY and CDR2 is SMNVEV (reference sequence). J lost 5 bases, V lost 3 bases, and 10 bases had no gene match. This CDR3 is CASSFLSSGGHNEQFF. CDR3 coding DNA: TGTGCCAGCAGTTTTCTTTCTAGCGGTGGGCACAATGAGCAGTTCTTC.

This clone was seen more than once but under ten times. The junction and the germline gene differ at one end; a read error may be behind it. The chain couples TRBV28 to TRBJ1-1; TRBD1 agrees at 8 bases. This CDR3 comprises 11 residues. Germline V CDR1 and CDR2: MDHEN, SYDVKM. CDR3 sequence: CASSSRTGTLF. DNA for the CDR3: TGTGCCAGCAGTTCCAGGACAGGGACGCTCTTT.

This clone was seen more than once but under ten times. The chain combines TRBV14 with TRBJ2-7; 10 bases map to TRBD1. CDR3 length: 16 amino acids. Trimming removed 4 bases from V and 5 bases from J; junction bases left unmatched: 11. CDR1 and CDR2 from the germline V gene are SGHDN and FVKESK. The CDR3 spells CASSPKPGQGIHEQYF. CDR3 sequence (DNA): TGTGCCAGCAGCCCAAAACCGGGACAGGGGATCCACGAGCAGTACTTC.

This chain links TRBV27 with TRBJ2-5; TRBD2 matches at 12 bases. The CDR3 totals 14 residues. The J segment lost 4 bases and the V segment lost 9 bases, leaving 6 bases of the junction unmatched. The germline CDR1 and CDR2 sequences are MNHEY and SMNVEV (reference sequence). The DNA of the CDR3 is TGTGCCAGTCCGTTGACTAGCGGGAGAGAGACCCAGTACTTC. Encoded protein: CASPLTSGRETQYF.

The sample holds a few counts of this clone. V usage is TRBV5-1 and J usage is TRBJ2-1; a weak D match, TRBD2 (7 bases). This CDR3 has 15 residues. V was clipped by 6 bases and J by 5 bases, with 18 bases between them. CDR1 and CDR2 (germline): SGHRS, YFSETQ. CDR3 residues: CASTDIGGGHNEQFF. DNA for the CDR3: TGCGCCAGCACCGATATTGGGGGGGGGCACAATGAGCAGTTCTTC.

CDR3 in DNA: TGTGCCAGCGGCAGGGGGAACGAGCAGTACTTC. This sequence encodes CASGRGNEQYF. V usage is TRBV28 and J usage is TRBJ2-7; the match to TRBD1 covers 7 bases. The CDR3 is 11 residues long. Germline CDR1 is MDHEN and CDR2 is SYDVKM. After removal of 8 bases from V and 5 bases from J, the junction contained 3 bases not matched to a gene.

The chain has TRBV10-2 and TRBJ1-3; 8 bases align to TRBD1. CDR3 length: 15 amino acids. After removal of 5 bases from V and 3 bases from J, the junction contained 6 bases not matched to a gene. Germline-derived CDR1 and CDR2 are WSHSY and SAAADI. CDR3 DNA: TGCGCCAGCAGTATACAGGGGGGTCTTGGAAACACCATATATTTT. It translates to CASSIQGGLGNTIYF.

This clone came up once. The V call is TRBV6-5, the J call TRBJ2-1; 8 bases fit TRBD2. Germline V gene sequence: CDR1 MNHEY, CDR2 SVGAGI. The CDR3 has 15 amino acids. With 0 bases clipped from V and 6 bases from J, the junction kept 4 bases outside the gene matches. The CDR3 protein is CASSYSGTSVNEQFF. CDR3 sequence (DNA): TGTGCCAGCAGTTACTCGGGGACTAGTGTCAATGAGCAGTTCTTC.